Presented here are 18 T cell receptor beta chains from one specimen sequenced in a study of early T cells in non-severe SARS-CoV-2 infection. From the 5' RACE reads, TCRdb called clonotypes with MiXCR, one entry per CDR3 protein. Among fewer than 55,000 distinct CDR3 sequences listed, around 4.1% were seen once. Sequenced material: whole blood. The receptor set was obtained from an adult who was a healthcare worker with PCR-confirmed SARS-CoV-2 infection or an uninfected control (not recorded which).

The table lists this clonotype with a few counts. V gene TRBV12-3 or TRBV12-4 combines with J gene TRBJ1-6; 8 nucleotides match TRBD1. The length of the CDR3 is 13 residues. Trimming removed 5 bases from V and 9 bases from J; junction bases left unmatched: 3. In DNA form, the CDR3 reads TGTGCCAGCAGTCGGACAGGGAGTTCACCCCTCCACTTT. Protein sequence: CASSRTGSSPLHF.

V and J are TRBV6-1 and TRBJ2-2; D is undetermined. Germline values: CDR1 MNHNS, CDR2 SASEGT. The germline V and J ends were trimmed by 2 bases and 9 bases, with 19 bases remaining between them. The CDR3 is made up of 16 amino acids. The CDR3 sequence is CASSETPTAPERELFF. The CDR3, as DNA: TGTGCCAGCAGTGAAACTCCCACAGCCCCCGAGAGGGAGCTGTTTTTT.

This clonotype was seen repeatedly, ten times or more. The chain is built from TRBV9 and TRBJ2-1; 7 bases align to TRBD2. Trimming took 3 bases from V and 9 from J; bases not matched to a gene: 12. CDR1 and CDR2 (germline): SGDLS, YYNGEE. This CDR3 has 15 amino acids. This CDR3 is CASSATSATQGEQFF. DNA of the CDR3: TGTGCCAGCAGCGCCACTAGCGCAACCCAGGGTGAGCAGTTCTTC.

In this sample, this clonotype turned up many times. V usage is TRBV24-1 and J usage is TRBJ2-2, with D tentatively TRBD1 or TRBD2 (6 bases each). The ends were cut back, 0 bases at V and 0 bases at J, with 13 bases in the middle. Germline CDR1 KGHDR, CDR2 SFDVKD. The CDR3 loop spans 18 amino acids. The CDR3 is CATSDLHGGQTNTGELFF. The CDR3 nucleotides read TGTGCCACCAGTGATTTGCATGGGGGGCAGACGAACACCGGGGAGCTGTTTTTT.

This clonotype occurred a few times. The genes are TRBV3-2 and TRBJ2-2; the D call of TRBD1 is as the table states it, not checked on the DNA. TRBV3-2 has pseudogene status. The CDR3 runs 16 residues. The CDR3 nucleotides are TGTGCCAGCAGCCCAGCCTGGACAAGGAGGACCGGGGAGCTGTTTTTT. It is translated as CASSPAWTRRTGELFF.

This clonotype was seen many times. The chain is built from TRBV18 and TRBJ1-1; D not resolved. This CDR3 region has 13 residues. The germline V gene encodes CDR1 KGHSH and CDR2 LQKENI. V lost 3 bases, J lost 6 bases, and 11 bases lay in between. The CDR3 loop reads CASSPGAVPEAFF. The DNA of the CDR3 is TGTGCCAGCTCACCCGGCGCAGTCCCTGAAGCTTTCTTT. Full variable domain (outside the CDR3, taken from reference TRBV18 and TRBJ1-1): NAGVMQNPRHLVRRRGQEARLRCSPMKGHSHVYWYRQLPEEGLKFMVYLQKENIIDESGMPKERFSAEFPKEGPSILRIQQVVRGDSAAYFCASSPGAVPEAFFGQGTRLTVV.

This clonotype was observed many times. This rearrangement joins TRBV20-1 to TRBJ2-7; perhaps TRBD2 as D (5 bases). The CDR3 length is 13 residues. CDR1 DFQATT and CDR2 SNEGSKA come from the germline V gene (reference sequence). Trimming stripped 3 bases from V and 5 bases from J, with 14 bases between. The CDR3 DNA sequence: TGCAGTGCTAGTATTGGGTCGGGAAACGAGCAGTACTTC. It specifies CSASIGSGNEQYF.

This clonotype has a count of ten or more. This chain connects TRBV11-3 to TRBJ2-2; D is possibly TRBD2 (6 bases). Germline V lookup: CDR1 SGHNT, CDR2 YENEEA. This CDR3 region has 17 residues. V was shortened by 0 bases and J by 9 bases, with 20 bases between the two germline ends. The CDR3 is CASSLDLTRVTLRELFF. DNA of the CDR3: TGTGCCAGCAGCTTAGATCTGACTAGAGTAACTCTAAGGGAGCTGTTTTTT.

This clonotype was seen at least ten times. V and J are TRBV9 and TRBJ2-5; TRBD2 agrees at 8 bases. V lost 3 bases and J lost 1; bases outside the gene matches: 5. CDR3 length: 15 amino acids. Germline values: CDR1 SGDLS, CDR2 YYNGEE. In nucleotides, the CDR3 is TGTGCCAGCAGCGCGGCGGGGGGCATCCAAGAGACCCAGTACTTC. Translation: CASSAAGGIQETQYF.

At least ten counts were recorded for this clonotype. The rearrangement links TRBV11-1 to TRBJ2-5, with D possibly TRBD2 on 6 matching bases. Between the trimmed V and J ends, which lost 5 bases and 4 bases, there was a span of 14 bases. The length of the CDR3 is 14 residues. From germline, CDR1 is SGHAT and CDR2 FQDESV (reference sequence). The CDR3 DNA reads as TGTGCCAGCAGCCCACGGGAGTGGGCAGAGACCCAGTACTTC. As protein: CASSPREWAETQYF.

This clonotype came up many times. V gene TRBV12-3 or TRBV12-4 combines with J gene TRBJ2-4, with D possibly being TRBD1 (6 bases). V was trimmed by 2 bases and J by 7 bases, leaving 15 bases between them. The CDR3 is 15 amino acids. CDR3 sequence: CASSLSPTGGNIQYF. CDR3 nucleotides: TGTGCCAGCAGTTTATCCCCGACTGGGGGCAACATTCAGTACTTC.

The sample holds many counts of this clonotype. One junction end does not reproduce the germline sequence, and a read error may be involved. CDR3 amino acids: CASGLFGYGYTF. The CDR3 DNA reads as TGTGCCAGCGGCTTGTTTGGCTATGGCTACACCTTC. The chain employs TRBV11-2 and TRBJ1-2; D gene uncertain. CDR1 and CDR2 (germline): SGHAT, FQNNGV. The CDR3 extends over 12 amino acids.

This clonotype was seen many times. The chain couples TRBV7-3 to TRBJ2-2, with a possible D match to TRBD2 (5 bases). The CDR3 runs to 14 residues. Between the trimmed V and J ends, which lost 8 bases and 2 bases, there was a span of 12 bases. Per germline, CDR1 SGHTA and CDR2 FQGTGA. CDR3 residues: CASGPPGNTGELFF. For the CDR3, the DNA is TGTGCCAGCGGGCCCCCGGGAAACACCGGGGAGCTGTTTTTT.

Many counts were recorded for this clonotype. CDR3 in amino acids: CASRSWGSTRETQYF. In DNA form, the CDR3 reads TGTGCCAGCAGATCGTGGGGGTCCACCCGAGAGACCCAGTACTTC. V and J are TRBV7-9 and TRBJ2-5; either TRBD1 or TRBD2 may supply D (5 bases each). Between the trimmed V and J ends, which lost 6 bases and 4 bases, there was a span of 18 bases. Germline CDR1 SEHNR, CDR2 FQNEAQ (reference sequence). This CDR3 region has 15 residues.

This clonotype was seen many times. CDR3 amino acids: CAWSDPLEYEQYF. The CDR3 region has the DNA TGTGCCTGGAGCGACCCCCTTGAGTACGAGCAGTACTTC. The chain recombines TRBV30 with TRBJ2-7; unclear D gene. There are 13 residues in the CDR3. Germline V gives CDR1 GTSNPN, CDR2 SVGIG (reference sequence). The germline V and J ends were trimmed by 3 bases and 4 bases, with 13 bases remaining between them.

This clonotype was picked up many times. This chain joins TRBV6-1 and TRBJ2-7; 15 nucleotides align to TRBD2. The V gene's germline CDR1 is MNHNS and CDR2 SASEGT. V lost 4 bases to trimming and J lost 4 bases; unmatched junction nucleotides: 5. This CDR3 contains 16 residues. The CDR3 DNA follows: TGTGCCAGCAGTGCGGGACTAGCGGGAGGAGTTTACGAGCAGTACTTC. Its translation is CASSAGLAGGVYEQYF.

The sample holds a few counts of this clonotype. The chain has TRBV5-7 and TRBJ2-7; the D is unclear. TRBV5-7 is given ORF status, its function remaining uncertain. V was trimmed by 2 bases and J by 1 base, leaving 22 bases between them. The CDR3 consists of 18 residues. CDR3 sequence: CASSFPSDTFSPSYEQYF. DNA for the CDR3: TGTGCCAGCAGCTTCCCATCCGACACCTTCAGCCCTTCCTACGAGCAGTACTTC.

This clonotype appeared many times. The chain employs TRBV12-3 or TRBV12-4 and TRBJ1-6; D not certain. The germline V and J ends were trimmed by 1 base and 7 bases, with 8 bases remaining between them. The CDR3 has 14 amino acids. CDR3 loop: CASSLGTPNSPLHF. The CDR3 region has the DNA TGTGCCAGCAGTTTAGGGACGCCGAATTCACCCCTCCACTTT.